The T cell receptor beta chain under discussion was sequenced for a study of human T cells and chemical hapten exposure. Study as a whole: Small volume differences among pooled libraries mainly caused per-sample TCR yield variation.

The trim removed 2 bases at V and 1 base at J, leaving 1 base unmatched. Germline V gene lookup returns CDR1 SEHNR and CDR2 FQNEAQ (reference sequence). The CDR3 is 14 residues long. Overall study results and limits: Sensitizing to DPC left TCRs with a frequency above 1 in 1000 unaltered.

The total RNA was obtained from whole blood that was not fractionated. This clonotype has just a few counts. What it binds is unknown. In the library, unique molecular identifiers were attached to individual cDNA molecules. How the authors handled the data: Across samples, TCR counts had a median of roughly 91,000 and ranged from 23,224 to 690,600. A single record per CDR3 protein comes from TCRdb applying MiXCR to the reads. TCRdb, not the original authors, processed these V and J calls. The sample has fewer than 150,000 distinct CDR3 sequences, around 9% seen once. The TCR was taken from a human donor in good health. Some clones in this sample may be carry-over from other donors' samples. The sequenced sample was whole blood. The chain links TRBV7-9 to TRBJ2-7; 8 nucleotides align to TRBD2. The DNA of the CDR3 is TGTGCCAGCAGCTTACCGGGGGGGTCCTACGAGCAGTACTTC. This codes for CASSLPGGSYEQYF.